The 32 T cell receptor beta chains reported below all come from one sample, sequenced in a study of a mutant IDH1 vaccine in newly diagnosed glioma. Sequencing used immunoSEQ multiplex PCR; TCRdb keeps in-frame clones, though not all of them. The sample consists of 20,000 to 30,000 clones, approximately 93% of them appearing once. Time point: baseline, week 1 (first vaccination visit). Treatment described: pre-vaccination baseline after standard-of-care therapy. The specimen comprised PBMCs, sampled from a glioma patient treated with radiotherapy, temozolomide or both. Receptor source: a man younger than 40 with glioma.

This chain's CDR3 is CASSGTSGSRYEQYF. CDR3 bases: TGTGCCAGCTCAGGGACTAGCGGGAGTAGGTACGAGCAGTACTTC. The rearrangement links TRBV18 to TRBJ2-7; 14 positions match TRBD2. CDR1 and CDR2 from the germline V gene are KGHSH and LQKENI. CDR3 length equals 15 residues. With 5 bases clipped from V and 4 bases from J, the junction kept 4 bases outside the gene matches.

This chain joins TRBV5-1 and TRBJ2-1; possibly TRBD1 or TRBD2 for D (6 bases each). Germline loops: CDR1 SGHRS, CDR2 YFSETQ. V lost 0 bases and J lost 9, with 10 bases in between. The CDR3 covers 13 residues. The CDR3: CASSLVGGGEQFF. The CDR3 nucleotides are TGCGCCAGCAGCTTGGTCGGGGGCGGTGAGCAGTTCTTC.

This clone came up once. The V call is TRBV2, the J call TRBJ1-4; TRBD1 is a possible D gene (6 bases). Trimming shortened V by 4 bases and J by 4 bases, and 16 bases separated the two germline ends. This CDR3 region has 16 residues. Germline V gives CDR1 SNHLY, CDR2 FYNNEI. The CDR3 protein is CASSGTGQRFNEKLFF. The CDR3 bases are TGTGCCAGCAGTGGGACCGGACAGCGGTTTAATGAAAAACTGTTTTTT.

This chain links TRBV5-1 with TRBJ1-1; no reliable D call. The CDR3 extends over 13 amino acids. Trimming cost V 2 bases and J 1 base, with 6 bases left between them. Germline CDR1 SGHRS, CDR2 YFSETQ. The CDR3: CASSFAGNTEAFF. CDR3 DNA: TGCGCCAGCAGCTTTGCAGGGAACACTGAAGCTTTCTTT.

This clone showed up just a few times. Other DNA sequences of this sample code for an identical CDR3. The chain is built from TRBV7-9 and TRBJ2-1; weak D call: TRBD1 (6 bases). The CDR3 loop spans 12 amino acids. CDR1 and CDR2 from the germline V gene are SEHNR and FQNEAQ (reference sequence). The V end lost 4 bases, the J end lost 7 bases, and 8 bases lay between the germline ends. The CDR3 loop reads CASSSRGNEQFF. The CDR3 DNA reads TGTGCCAGCAGCTCCAGGGGAAATGAGCAGTTCTTC.

This chain uses TRBV19 with TRBJ1-2; tentative D call: TRBD1 (6 bases). The CDR3 has 17 amino acids. Germline V gives CDR1 LNHDA, CDR2 SQIVND (reference sequence). V was trimmed by 7 bases and J by 4 bases, leaving 25 bases between them. The CDR3 reads CASTPGGRITGSYGYTF. CDR3 coding DNA: TGTGCCAGTACCCCCGGGGGCAGGATCACGGGTAGCTATGGCTACACCTTC.

This clone was found once. V is TRBV7-6 and J is TRBJ1-2, with D maybe TRBD1 (5 bases). The V end was cut by 5 bases, the J end by 4 bases, with 14 bases between. This CDR3 has 14 residues. Germline V gene lookup returns CDR1 SGHVS and CDR2 FNYEAQ. The chain's CDR3 is CASSLYGTGYGYTF. The CDR3 DNA follows: TGTGCCAGCAGCCTTTACGGGACTGGCTATGGCTACACCTTC.

The chain couples TRBV30 to TRBJ1-2; 9 positions agree with TRBD1. Germline V gene data show CDR1 as GTSNPN and CDR2 as SVGIG (reference sequence). The CDR3 is made up of 15 amino acids. V lost 3 bases, J lost 4 bases, and 9 bases stayed unmatched. CDR3 DNA sequence: TGTGCCTGGAGCTTGAGACAGGGGGTAGGCTATGGCTACACCTTC. This sequence encodes CAWSLRQGVGYGYTF. The complete variable domain, with remaining parts taken from reference TRBV30 and TRBJ1-2, reads SQTIHQWPATLVQPVGSPLSLECTVEGTSNPNLYWYRQAAGRGLQLLFYSVGIGQISSEVPQNLSASRPQDRQFILSSKKLLLSDSGFYLCAWSLRQGVGYGYTFGSGTRLTVV.

The V and J genes are TRBV6-4 and TRBJ1-5; unclear D gene. CDR1 is MRHNA and CDR2 is SNTAGT in the germline V gene. The V and J ends lost 2 bases and 2 bases respectively, with 4 bases between them. The CDR3 contains 13 residues. The DNA for the CDR3 is TGTGCCAGCAGTGACGGGGGCAATCAGCCCCAGCATTTT. Translated, it gives CASSDGGNQPQHF.

Comments on this clone: Relative to the germline gene, one junction end is altered; a read error may explain this. The same CDR3 is also encoded by other DNA sequences in this sample. This chain connects TRBV5-1 to TRBJ1-1; D possibly corresponds to TRBD1 (5 bases). There are 12 residues in the CDR3. The germline V gene has CDR1 SGHRS and CDR2 YFSETQ. CDR3 sequence reads: CASSLGDTEAFF. The CDR3 nucleotides read TGCGCCAGCAGTTTGGGGGACACTGAAGCTTTCTTT.

The genes are TRBV6-5 and TRBJ2-7; 8 bases map to TRBD1. After removal of 6 bases from V and 6 bases from J, the junction contained 13 bases not matched to a gene. The CDR3 is 15 amino acids. Germline V gene lookup returns CDR1 MNHEY and CDR2 SVGAGI. CDR3 sequence (DNA): TGTGCCAGCAGAAGACAGGGGCAGACGTCGGGCGAGCAGTACTTC. Translating gives CASRRQGQTSGEQYF.

The sample holds one count of this clone. The V and J genes are TRBV27 and TRBJ1-5; 8 bases match TRBD1. Germline V gene lookup returns CDR1 MNHEY and CDR2 SMNVEV (reference sequence). V trimming: 3 bases; J trimming: 5 bases; junction bases outside the gene matches: 12. The CDR3 has 17 residues. CDR3 DNA: TGTGCCAGCAGTTTTTCTCTGGACAGGGAGGGTCATCAGCCCCAGCATTTT. Protein product: CASSFSLDREGHQPQHF.

V and J are TRBV11-3 and TRBJ2-3; 14 nucleotides line up with TRBD2. The CDR3 runs to 16 residues. Germline values: CDR1 SGHNT, CDR2 YENEEA. V dropped 4 bases and J dropped 5; count of bases not matched to a gene: 5. The CDR3 nucleotides are TGTGCCAGCAGCTCGGGACTAGCGGGAGCGGGAGATACGCAGTATTTT. Translating it yields CASSSGLAGAGDTQYF.

The chain recombines TRBV7-8 with TRBJ2-5; D is perhaps TRBD2 (6 bases). Per germline, CDR1 SGHVS and CDR2 FQNEAQ. V dropped 8 bases and J dropped 4 bases, with 17 bases sitting between them. The CDR3 totals 14 residues. The CDR3 DNA reads as TGTGCCAGCGTCTACGGCGGGGCAAGAGAGACCCAGTACTTC. Translated: CASVYGGARETQYF.

J is TRBJ1-1 and V is TRBV29-1, with 7 bases identical to TRBD1. Trimming cost V 7 bases and J 6 bases; bases outside gene matches: 5. The germline gives CDR1 SQVTM, CDR2 ANQGSEA. This CDR3 is 11 amino acids long. CDR3 region: CSDSGQAEAFF. CDR3 nucleotides: TGCAGCGATTCAGGACAGGCTGAAGCTTTCTTT.

The CDR3 DNA reads TGCAGCGTTGATTGGGGGCAGGAGCAGTTCTTC. Translated: CSVDWGQEQFF. The chain uses TRBV29-1 and TRBJ2-1; tentatively, D is TRBD1 (6 bases). The length of the CDR3 is 11 residues. With 3 bases removed from V and 10 bases from J, the gap between germline ends came to 10 bases. Germline V gene data show CDR1 as SQVTM and CDR2 as ANQGSEA.

This chain uses TRBV6-5 with TRBJ2-5; 7 nucleotides align to TRBD1. Germline CDR1 is MNHEY and CDR2 is SVGAGI. V dropped 6 bases and J dropped 3; count of bases not matched to a gene: 10. The CDR3 runs to 15 residues. The CDR3: CASSPPGQTKETQYF. CDR3 nucleotide sequence: TGTGCCAGCAGCCCCCCGGGACAGACAAAAGAGACCCAGTACTTC.

This chain links TRBV5-5 with TRBJ2-4; D is possibly TRBD1 (5 bases). V lost 4 bases, J lost 5 bases, and 19 bases lay in between. The germline V gene has CDR1 SGHKS and CDR2 YYEKEE (reference sequence). CDR3 length: 16 amino acids. CDR3 residues: CASSGRPREGENIQYF. The CDR3 DNA reads as TGTGCCAGCAGCGGTCGTCCCAGGGAAGGCGAAAACATTCAGTACTTC. Complete variable domain (other parts from reference TRBV5-5 and TRBJ2-4): DAGVTQSPTHLIKTRGQQVTLRCSPISGHKSVSWYQQVLGQGPQFIFQYYEKEERGRGNFPDRFSARQFPNYSSELNVNALLLGDSALYLCASSGRPREGENIQYFGAGTRLSVL.

This clone was found once. This chain uses TRBV11-2 with TRBJ2-3, with 8 bases fitting TRBD2. Germline loops: CDR1 SGHAT, CDR2 FQNNGV. This CDR3 comprises 16 residues. Germline trimming cut 3 bases from V and 0 bases from J; bases unmatched to any gene: 5. In nucleotides, the CDR3 is TGTGCCAGCAGCTTCCCGGGGGGGCCTAGCACAGATACGCAGTATTTT. Amino acids: CASSFPGGPSTDTQYF. Full variable domain (rest looked up from reference TRBV11-2 and TRBJ2-3): EAGVAQSPRYKIIEKRQSVAFWCNPISGHATLYWYQQILGQGPKLLIQFQNNGVVDDSQLPKDRFSAERLKGVDSTLKIQPAKLEDSAVYLCASSFPGGPSTDTQYFGPGTRLTVL.

The rearrangement links TRBV19 to TRBJ2-7; maybe TRBD2 (5 bases). Trimming shortened V by 6 bases and J by 2 bases, and 17 bases separated the two germline ends. CDR1 and CDR2 from the germline V gene are LNHDA and SQIVND (reference sequence). This CDR3 is 15 amino acids long. The CDR3 here is CASSPRGRRPYEQYF. The CDR3 DNA reads TGTGCCAGTAGCCCTCGGGGTCGTCGCCCCTACGAGCAGTACTTC.

The chain links TRBV5-1 to TRBJ2-5; 8 bases line up with TRBD1. Germline-derived CDR1 and CDR2 are SGHRS and YFSETQ. The V segment lost 4 bases and the J segment 2 bases; nucleotides outside the gene matches: 7. This CDR3 region has 15 residues. The CDR3 spells CASSTGQALQETQYF. The CDR3 DNA follows: TGCGCCAGCAGCACGGGACAGGCTTTACAAGAGACCCAGTACTTC.

The chain employs TRBV19 and TRBJ1-2; 9 bases match TRBD1. Germline V gives CDR1 LNHDA, CDR2 SQIVND (reference sequence). The CDR3 length is 14 residues. The trim removed 6 bases at V and 2 bases at J, leaving 4 bases unmatched. DNA of the CDR3: TGTGCCAGTAGGACCGGGACAGGGAACTATGGCTACACCTTC. Its protein is CASRTGTGNYGYTF.

This CDR3 reads CASSLTASTDTQYF. The CDR3 bases are TGCGCCAGCAGCTTGACGGCTAGCACAGATACGCAGTATTTT. The chain recombines TRBV5-1 with TRBJ2-3, with unresolved D. Germline assignment: CDR1 SGHRS and CDR2 YFSETQ. The CDR3 has 14 amino acids. Trimming took off 1 base at V and 0 bases at J, with 6 bases between the two ends.

This chain connects TRBV19 to TRBJ1-1; D is perhaps TRBD1 (6 bases). Germline CDR1 LNHDA, CDR2 SQIVND (reference sequence). Trimming removed 3 bases at V and 0 bases at J, with 11 bases between. The CDR3 runs 15 residues. This CDR3 is CASSMFRDMNTEAFF. In DNA, the CDR3 is TGTGCCAGTAGTATGTTCAGGGACATGAACACTGAAGCTTTCTTT.

The chain carries TRBV30 and TRBJ2-1; the D is unclear. V lost 2 bases and J 5 bases, leaving 13 bases between the germline ends. The germline gives CDR1 GTSNPN, CDR2 SVGIG (reference sequence). The CDR3 has 14 residues. The CDR3 region is CAWSLGGPHNEQFF. CDR3 DNA sequence: TGTGCCTGGAGTCTGGGTGGACCACACAATGAGCAGTTCTTC.

This clone has just one count. This sequence joins TRBV11-2 and TRBJ1-3, with a possible D match to TRBD1 (6 bases). The CDR3 sequence is 15 residues long. Trimming cost V 3 bases and J 0 bases, with 9 bases left between them. Germline CDR1 is SGHAT and CDR2 is FQNNGV. CDR3 amino acids: CASSFRGLSGNTIYF. CDR3 in DNA: TGTGCCAGCAGCTTCAGGGGTCTCTCTGGAAACACCATATATTTT.

The chain uses TRBV4-1 and TRBJ1-5; D is ambiguous. Germline V CDR1 and CDR2: MGHRA, YSYEKL. Between the trimmed V and J ends, which lost 4 bases and 6 bases, there was a span of 7 bases. This CDR3 spans 12 amino acids. CDR3 sequence (DNA): TGCGCCAGCAGCCCCCCGGGTCAGCCCCAGCATTTT. This encodes CASSPPGQPQHF.

The chain uses TRBV7-2 and TRBJ2-1; 9 bases map to TRBD2. The CDR3 loop spans 14 amino acids. V was pared by 5 bases and J by 5 bases, with 4 bases of the junction left unmatched. Per germline, CDR1 SGHTA and CDR2 FQGNSA. The CDR3, as DNA: TGTGCCAGCAGCATCGGACTAGCGCACAATGAGCAGTTCTTC. It is translated as CASSIGLAHNEQFF.

The chain employs TRBV29-1 and TRBJ2-2; 13 nucleotides match TRBD2. CDR3 length: 16 residues. The germline CDR1 and CDR2 sequences are SQVTM and ANQGSEA. Trimming cost V 6 bases and J 5 bases; bases outside gene matches: 9. The CDR3 sequence: CSVLLAGGPKTGELFF. CDR3 DNA sequence: TGCAGCGTCCTACTAGCGGGAGGGCCCAAAACCGGGGAGCTGTTTTTT.

This clone is a singleton in its sample. The genes are TRBV18 and TRBJ1-5, with unresolved D. V was trimmed by 4 bases and J by 3 bases, leaving 7 bases between them. The CDR3 sequence is 13 residues long. The germline CDR1 and CDR2 sequences are KGHSH and LQKENI. The CDR3 here is CASSRGDNQPQHF. As DNA, the CDR3 is TGTGCCAGCTCACGGGGTGACAATCAGCCCCAGCATTTT.

This clone occurred once. This chain links TRBV29-1 with TRBJ2-4; TRBD1 is a possible D gene (5 bases). From germline, CDR1 is SQVTM and CDR2 ANQGSEA. V was shortened by 4 bases and J by 10 bases, with 11 bases between the two germline ends. This CDR3 is built from 11 residues. The CDR3 is CSVAKGQIQYF. The CDR3 bases are TGCAGCGTTGCCAAGGGGCAAATTCAGTACTTC.

The V gene is TRBV7-6, the J gene TRBJ1-4, with D maybe TRBD1 (6 bases). Germline V gene data show CDR1 as SGHVS and CDR2 as FNYEAQ. CDR3 size: 15 residues. With 6 bases removed from V and 7 bases from J, the gap between germline ends came to 18 bases. The CDR3 sequence: CASRTAGGAGEKLFF. The CDR3 DNA sequence: TGTGCCAGCAGGACCGCCGGGGGGGCGGGTGAAAAACTGTTTTTT.